This T cell receptor (beta chain) was sequenced for a study of HIV-infected patients and healthy controls. Reverse transcription used about 500 ng RNA and constant-region primers for alpha and beta. Each of the alpha and beta chains got its own library through chain-specific third strand synthesis with indices. TCRdb re-called the 5' RACE reads through MiXCR, storing one row per CDR3 protein. The table shows approximately 11,000 distinct CDR3 sequences, with more than 9% occurring only once. No cell fractionation was done, so the repertoire covers all unsorted peripheral blood T cells. This clonotype was seen at least ten times. Trimming cost V 3 bases and J 5 bases, with 7 bases left between them. This CDR3 is built from 12 residues. CDR1 is MDHEN, CDR2 SYDVKM, per germline.

The sequences come from blood, collected before antiretroviral therapy. The chain joins TRBV28 to TRBJ1-1; TRBD1 is a possible D gene (6 bases). The TCR originated in an adult with HIV infection. The CDR3 region is CASSFDRTEAFF. CDR3 sequence (DNA): TGTGCCAGCAGTTTCGACAGGACTGAAGCTTTCTTT.